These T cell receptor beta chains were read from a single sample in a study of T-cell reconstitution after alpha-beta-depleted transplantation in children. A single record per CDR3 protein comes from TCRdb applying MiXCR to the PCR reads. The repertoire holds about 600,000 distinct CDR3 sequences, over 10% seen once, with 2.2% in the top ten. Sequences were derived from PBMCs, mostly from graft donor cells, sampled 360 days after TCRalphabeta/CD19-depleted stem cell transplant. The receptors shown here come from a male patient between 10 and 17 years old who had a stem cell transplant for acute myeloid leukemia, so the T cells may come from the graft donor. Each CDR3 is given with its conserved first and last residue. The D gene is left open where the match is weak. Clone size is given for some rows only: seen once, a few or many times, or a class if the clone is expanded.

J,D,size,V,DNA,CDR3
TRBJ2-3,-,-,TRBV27,TGTGCCAGCAGTTTATCGTACACAGATACGCAGTATTTT,CASSLSYTDTQYF
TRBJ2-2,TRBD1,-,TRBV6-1,TGTGCCAGCGACCCCCACAGGGGGGCGAACACCGGGGAGCTGTTTTTT,CASDPHRGANTGELFF
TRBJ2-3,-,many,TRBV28,TGTGCCAGCTACCGACGGGATTCGGATACGCAGTATTTT,CASYRRDSDTQYF
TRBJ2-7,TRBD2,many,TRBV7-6,TGTGCCAGCAGCTTAGCCATTAGCGGGTCAGAGCAGTACTTC,CASSLAISGSEQYF
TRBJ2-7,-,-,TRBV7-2,TGTGCCAGCAGCTTAGCGCGGTTAAGGGGAGCCTACGAGCAGTACTTC,CASSLARLRGAYEQYF
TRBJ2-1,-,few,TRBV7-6,TGTGCCAGCAGCTTTACTTCCGGGACCAACAATGAGCAGTTCTTC,CASSFTSGTNNEQFF
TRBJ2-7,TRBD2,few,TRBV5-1,TGCGCCAGCAGCATCGGACTAGCGCTAAGATCCTACGAGCAGTACTTC,CASSIGLALRSYEQYF
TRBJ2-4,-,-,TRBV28,TGTGCCGCCACCGAGCCAACTCTAGCCAAAAACATTCAGTACTTC,CAATEPTLAKNIQYF
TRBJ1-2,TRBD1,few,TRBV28,TGTGCCAGCAGCTCCACAGACAGGGTACCCCACTATGGCTACACCTTC,CASSSTDRVPHYGYTF
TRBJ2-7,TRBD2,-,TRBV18,TGTGCCAGCTCACCACTCGGGGGGGACGAGCAGTACTTC,CASSPLGGDEQYF
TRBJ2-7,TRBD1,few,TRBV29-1,TGCAGCGTTGGGCCCACAGGGGTCTACGAGCAGTACTTC,CSVGPTGVYEQYF
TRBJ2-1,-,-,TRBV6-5,TGTGCCAGTTGGGACTACAATGAGCAGTTCTTC,CASWDYNEQFF
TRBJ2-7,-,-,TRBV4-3,TGCGCCAGCAGCCAAGGTCCGAGGGGTGATCGTTTTTACGAGCAGTACTTC,CASSQGPRGDRFYEQYF
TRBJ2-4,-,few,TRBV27,TGTGCCAGCAGTATAGGACTCGGACGCTCCAAAAACATTCAGTACTTC,CASSIGLGRSKNIQYF
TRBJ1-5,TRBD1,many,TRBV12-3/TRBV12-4,TGTGCCAGCAGTTTATGGACAGGGGGCCCGCAAAAAGCCCTTGAGCATTTT,CASSLWTGGPQKALEHF